Shown below are 25 T cell receptor beta chains from a single sample sequenced in a study of OX40 agonist ivuxolimab in advanced cancers. Produced via immunoSEQ multiplex PCR; TCRdb's table is partial and in-frame only. This table holds over 85,000 clones, roughly 80% found once. Here the sequenced sample was CD4+ or CD8+ T cells sorted from blood, taken in a trial of the OX40 agonist ivuxolimab. The origin of the receptors is an adult with an advanced solid tumor such as melanoma, head and neck, liver or kidney cancer.

J is TRBJ1-1 and V is TRBV2; maybe TRBD1 (5 bases). CDR1 SNHLY and CDR2 FYNNEI come from the germline V gene. V was clipped by 4 bases and J by 3 bases, with 15 bases between them. This CDR3 spans 15 amino acids. The CDR3 region is CASSADSFGDTEAFF. CDR3 nucleotide sequence: TGTGCCAGCAGTGCCGACAGTTTCGGGGACACTGAAGCTTTCTTT.

This clone was picked up a small number of times. The rearrangement links TRBV18 to TRBJ1-1, with D uncertain. The CDR3 loop spans 13 amino acids. V dropped 3 bases and J dropped 0 bases, with 5 bases sitting between them. Germline V lookup: CDR1 KGHSH, CDR2 LQKENI. CDR3 DNA sequence: TGTGCCAGCTCACCGTCGATGAACACTGAAGCTTTCTTT. This codes for CASSPSMNTEAFF.

The chain is built from TRBV10-3 and TRBJ1-1; D remains ambiguous. This CDR3 has 13 amino acids. Looked up from germline, CDR1 is ENHRY and CDR2 is SYGVKD. V was trimmed by 10 bases and J by 3 bases, leaving 15 bases between them. CDR3 loop: CATKEASDTEAFF. For the CDR3, the DNA is TGTGCCACCAAGGAAGCATCGGACACTGAAGCTTTCTTT.

V gene TRBV30 combines with J gene TRBJ1-5; 7 bases fit TRBD1. From germline, CDR1 is GTSNPN and CDR2 SVGIG (reference sequence). This CDR3 is 13 amino acids long. Trimming at V came to 5 bases and at J to 4 bases, leaving 5 bases not matched to a gene. CDR3 DNA sequence: TGTGCCTGGGCGGGACAGTCTAATCAGCCCCAGCATTTT. Amino acids: CAWAGQSNQPQHF.

This chain connects TRBV9 to TRBJ2-5; 7 nucleotides match TRBD1. This CDR3 contains 15 residues. Germline lookup yields CDR1 SGDLS and CDR2 YYNGEE. V dropped 0 bases and J dropped 2; count of bases not matched to a gene: 4. CDR3 loop: CASSVDRGQQETQYF. CDR3 nucleotides: TGTGCCAGCAGCGTAGACAGGGGTCAACAAGAGACCCAGTACTTC.

This clone has a single count. The chain is built from TRBV4-1 and TRBJ2-1; 10 bases agree with TRBD2. The CDR3 totals 16 residues. Germline assignment: CDR1 MGHRA and CDR2 YSYEKL. The J segment lost 4 bases and the V segment lost 2 bases, leaving 5 bases of the junction unmatched. CDR3 amino acids: CASSQPSGRGYNEQFF. In DNA, the CDR3 is TGCGCCAGCAGCCAACCGAGCGGGAGGGGGTACAATGAGCAGTTCTTC.

This clone was found a few times. The V and J genes are TRBV11-3 and TRBJ2-3; 7 bases are shared with TRBD2. Trimming at V came to 4 bases and at J to 4 bases, leaving 5 bases not matched to a gene. Germline CDR1 is SGHNT and CDR2 is YENEEA. The CDR3 runs to 14 residues. DNA of the CDR3: TGTGCCAGCAGCTCACCCCGGGAGGCAGATACGCAGTATTTT. It codes for CASSSPREADTQYF.

CDR3 sequence reads: CASRPTGTYEQYF. The CDR3 nucleotides read TGTGCCAGCAGGCCGACAGGGACCTACGAGCAGTACTTC. The gene calls are TRBV6-5 and TRBJ2-7; 7 nucleotides match TRBD1. The CDR3 has 13 residues. The V gene end was trimmed by 6 bases and the J gene end by 2 bases; junction bases not matched to a gene: 4. Germline V gene lookup returns CDR1 MNHEY and CDR2 SVGAGI.

CDR3 sequence: CASSRDRSTDTQYF. CDR3 coding DNA: TGTGCCAGCAGTAGAGACAGATCCACAGATACGCAGTATTTT. The chain has TRBV2 and TRBJ2-3; possibly TRBD1 for D (5 bases). The germline CDR1 and CDR2 sequences are SNHLY and FYNNEI. The ends were cut back, 5 bases at V and 2 bases at J, with 11 bases in the middle. This CDR3 is built from 14 residues.

The chain couples TRBV11-2 to TRBJ1-1; no clear D gene. Trimming took off 0 bases at V and 3 bases at J, with 8 bases between the two ends. The CDR3 spans 14 residues. Germline V gene lookup returns CDR1 SGHAT and CDR2 FQNNGV. Here the CDR3 DNA reads TGTGCCAGCAGCTTAGAGGCGATGGACACTGAAGCTTTCTTT. Its translation is CASSLEAMDTEAFF.

CDR3 nucleotide sequence: TGTGCCAGCAGTTCGACGGATTACTATGGCTACACCTTC. Protein sequence: CASSSTDYYGYTF. The genes are TRBV2 and TRBJ1-2; D is unclear. V was clipped by 5 bases and J by 3 bases, with 10 bases between them. Germline assignment: CDR1 SNHLY and CDR2 FYNNEI. The length of the CDR3 is 13 residues.

The rearrangement joins TRBV19 to TRBJ2-3, with TRBD1 matching 12 bases. This CDR3 region has 15 residues. The J segment lost 4 bases and the V segment lost 6 bases, leaving 5 bases of the junction unmatched. Germline V gives CDR1 LNHDA, CDR2 SQIVND (reference sequence). CDR3 bases: TGTGCCAGTAGCCGGGACAGGGGGCCCTCAGATACGCAGTATTTT. Protein: CASSRDRGPSDTQYF. Based on the CDR3 plus reference TRBV19 and TRBJ2-3, the full variable domain is DGGITQSPKYLFRKEGQNVTLSCEQNLNHDAMYWYRQDPGQGLRLIYYSQIVNDFQKGDIAEGYSVSREKKESFPLTVTSAQKNPTAFYLCASSRDRGPSDTQYFGPGTRLTVL.

This chain uses TRBV7-2 with TRBJ2-4; D assignment may be TRBD1 or TRBD2 (6 bases each). Trimming took 1 base from V and 7 from J, leaving 11 bases between them. Germline CDR1 and CDR2: SGHTA and FQGNSA. The CDR3 extends over 14 amino acids. Written as DNA, the CDR3 is TGTGCCAGCAGCTTAGGAGGGGGGCAGAACATTCAGTACTTC. Amino acids: CASSLGGGQNIQYF.

The V gene is TRBV5-6, the J gene TRBJ2-7, with unresolved D. Germline V gives CDR1 SGHDT, CDR2 YYEEEE. Trimming took off 0 bases at V and 4 bases at J, with 5 bases between the two ends. The CDR3 runs 12 residues. The CDR3: CASSLAEYEQYF. The CDR3 region has the DNA TGTGCCAGCAGCTTGGCAGAGTACGAGCAGTACTTC.

CDR3 DNA sequence: TGTGCCAGTAGTATGAGGCGGGTCCTAGCGGGACGAGAAGAGACCCAGTACTTC. As protein: CASSMRRVLAGREETQYF. The V gene is TRBV19, the J gene TRBJ2-5; 9 nucleotides match TRBD2. Trimming at V came to 3 bases and at J to 3 bases, leaving 14 bases not matched to a gene. The CDR3 loop spans 18 amino acids. The germline gives CDR1 LNHDA, CDR2 SQIVND (reference sequence).

The rearrangement links TRBV7-9 to TRBJ1-2; TRBD1 matches at 8 bases. Germline CDR1 SEHNR, CDR2 FQNEAQ (reference sequence). V was clipped by 0 bases and J by 5 bases; unmatched bases: 5. There are 15 residues in the CDR3. CDR3 sequence (DNA): TGTGCCAGCAGCTTAGCGCCAGGACAGGGTTATGGCTACACCTTC. Protein product: CASSLAPGQGYGYTF. The full variable domain, with the rest looked up from reference TRBV7-9 and TRBJ1-2, is DTGVSQNPRHKITKRGQNVTFRCDPISEHNRLYWYRQTLGQGPEFLTYFQNEAQLEKSRLLSDRFSAERPKGSFSTLEIQRTEQGDSAMYLCASSLAPGQGYGYTFGSGTRLTVV.

This chain joins TRBV4-1 and TRBJ1-1, with TRBD1 identical over 12 bases. This CDR3 region has 18 residues. Germline CDR1 MGHRA, CDR2 YSYEKL. V shed 6 bases, J shed 0 bases, and the junction held 11 bases outside the gene matches. The chain's CDR3 is CASSPTGTGGWMNTEAFF. The CDR3, as DNA: TGCGCCAGCAGTCCTACCGGGACAGGGGGCTGGATGAACACTGAAGCTTTCTTT.

The rearrangement joins TRBV14 to TRBJ2-5; perhaps TRBD1 as D (6 bases). In germline, CDR1 is SGHDN, CDR2 FVKESK. The length of the CDR3 is 16 residues. Trimming shortened V by 1 base and J by 5 bases, and 17 bases separated the two germline ends. CDR3 region: CASSQGGSSDRETQYF. The CDR3 DNA reads TGTGCCAGCAGCCAAGGGGGGTCCTCAGACAGGGAGACCCAGTACTTC.

The chain links TRBV7-2 to TRBJ2-7; possible D gene TRBD1, 6 bases. The germline gives CDR1 SGHTA, CDR2 FQGNSA. This CDR3 is 15 amino acids long. Trimming removed 6 bases at V and 5 bases at J, with 20 bases between. The CDR3 here is CASSRDKQGYHEQYF. The DNA for the CDR3 is TGTGCCAGCAGTCGAGACAAACAGGGTTACCACGAGCAGTACTTC.

The V gene is TRBV13, the J gene TRBJ1-2, with 7 positions matching TRBD1. With V trimmed by 3 bases and J by 6 bases, 13 bases remained unmatched. This CDR3 contains 16 residues. CDR1 is PRHDT and CDR2 is FYEKMQ in the germline V gene (reference sequence). The CDR3 sequence is CASSFGTVIPRNGYTF. CDR3 DNA: TGTGCCAGCAGCTTCGGGACAGTTATTCCCCGGAATGGCTACACCTTC. Variable domain in full (rest from reference TRBV13 and TRBJ1-2): AAGVIQSPRHLIKEKRETATLKCYPIPRHDTVYWYQQGPGQDPQFLISFYEKMQSDKGSIPDRFSAQQFSDYHSELNMSSLELGDSALYFCASSFGTVIPRNGYTFGSGTRLTVV.

The V and J genes are TRBV30 and TRBJ1-5; 7 bases fit TRBD1. The germline gives CDR1 GTSNPN, CDR2 SVGIG (reference sequence). V gave up 4 bases and J gave up 3 bases; unmatched junction bases: 6. The CDR3 runs to 14 residues. CDR3 protein: CAWIEEGANQPQHF. The CDR3 nucleotides are TGTGCCTGGATTGAAGAGGGGGCCAATCAGCCCCAGCATTTT.

The genes are TRBV19 and TRBJ2-1; D remains ambiguous. This CDR3 contains 14 residues. Trimming took 7 bases from V and 0 from J, leaving 10 bases between them. The germline gives CDR1 LNHDA, CDR2 SQIVND (reference sequence). CDR3 coding DNA: TGTGCCAGTAAGGGTGTTAGCTCCTACAATGAGCAGTTCTTC. It translates to CASKGVSSYNEQFF.

This chain connects TRBV28 to TRBJ2-1; 9 positions match TRBD1. Germline V gene data show CDR1 as MDHEN and CDR2 as SYDVKM. CDR3 length equals 14 residues. With V trimmed by 5 bases and J by 5 bases, 4 bases remained unmatched. The CDR3 region has the DNA TGTGCCAGCAGTCCCGGGACAGGGCACAATGAGCAGTTCTTC. This encodes CASSPGTGHNEQFF. Complete variable domain (other parts from reference TRBV28 and TRBJ2-1): DVKVTQSSRYLVKRTGEKVFLECVQDMDHENMFWYRQDPGLGLRLIYFSYDVKMKEKGDIPEGYSVSREKKERFSLILESASTNQTSMYLCASSPGTGHNEQFFGPGTRLTVL.

In this sample, this clone turned up a few times. The rearrangement links TRBV7-9 to TRBJ2-2; D ambiguous. Trimming took 5 bases from V and 1 from J, leaving 8 bases between them. The CDR3 length is 14 residues. The V gene's germline CDR1 is SEHNR and CDR2 FQNEAQ (reference sequence). The CDR3 sequence: CASSHLKNTGELFF. As DNA, the CDR3 is TGTGCCAGCAGCCACCTGAAGAACACCGGGGAGCTGTTTTTT. Full variable domain (rest looked up from reference TRBV7-9 and TRBJ2-2): DTGVSQNPRHKITKRGQNVTFRCDPISEHNRLYWYRQTLGQGPEFLTYFQNEAQLEKSRLLSDRFSAERPKGSFSTLEIQRTEQGDSAMYLCASSHLKNTGELFFGEGSRLTVL.

The chain combines TRBV19 with TRBJ2-1, with D hard to call. V lost 1 base to trimming and J lost 2 bases, with 18 bases between them. CDR1 and CDR2 from the germline V gene are LNHDA and SQIVND (reference sequence). The CDR3 has 18 residues. The CDR3 sequence: CASSIGRATLGAYNEQFF. The CDR3 DNA reads TGTGCCAGTAGTATAGGCCGTGCGACGTTGGGTGCCTACAATGAGCAGTTCTTC.